The present TCR beta chain was sequenced within a study of blood T cell repertoires in COVID-19. On the study more broadly: From the United States, Italy and Spain came samples of acute and convalescent COVID-19. The cDNA or gDNA used as material had been derived from T cells, B-cell-depleted T cells, or PBMCs.

Under the authors' procedure: Reference gene primer amplification gave nucleated cell count estimates. Repertoires were generated with immunoSEQ multiplex PCR, while TCRdb's copy carries only in-frame clones and drops some. The D gene and trimming were derived from the DNA, and the V and J assignments and clone size from that table. The table includes 55,000 to 75,000 clones, 75% to 85% detected once. This clone has just a few counts. CDR1 and CDR2 from the germline V gene are SGHNT and YYREEE (reference sequence). The CDR3 runs to 14 residues. V was trimmed by 4 bases and J by 0 bases, leaving 8 bases between them.

V and J are TRBV5-4 and TRBJ1-3; D not resolved. The source is a man in his sixties or seventies who had recovered from COVID-19. The sample consisted of peripheral blood. This chain's CDR3 is CASSPGGSGNTIYF. CDR3 coding DNA: TGTGCCAGCAGCCCCGGCGGCTCTGGAAACACCATATATTTT.